The rows below give T cell receptor beta chains drawn from one sample of a study of CD8 T cells in Susac syndrome. MiXCR was run by TCRdb on the immunoSEQ multiplex PCR reads, yielding one entry per CDR3 protein. Of 150,000 to 180,000 distinct CDR3 sequences in the sample, roughly 95% were seen once. The sequencing sample was made of CD4+ T cells from PBMCs. The receptors shown here come from a human donor with Susac syndrome. CDR3s include the opening cysteine and the closing phenylalanine or tryptophan. Fields, in order: clone size, V gene, D gene, J gene, CDR3 DNA, CDR3 protein. D genes are given only for firm matches. A row's size may be missing; if present it is once, few, many or a size class.

>-|TRBV12-3/TRBV12-4|-|TRBJ2-6
TGTGCCAGCAGTTTTGGTGGGGCCGGGGCCAACGTCCTGACTTTC
CASSFGGAGANVLTF
>once|TRBV2|-|TRBJ2-5
TGTGCCAGCACGGAAAAGACCCAGTACTTC
CASTEKTQYF
>-|TRBV23-1|-|TRBJ1-2
TGCGCCAGCAGTCAACAGGGGCGGAATGGCTACACCTTC
CASSQQGRNGYTF
>-|TRBV6-6|-|TRBJ1-2
TGTGCCAGCAGGATGCCCAGGGAGGGCTACACCTTC
CASRMPREGYTF
>-|TRBV12-3/TRBV12-4|-|TRBJ2-7
TGTGCCAGCAGTTTAGACTCTTCTACAGCCTACGAGCAGTACTTC
CASSLDSSTAYEQYF
>-|TRBV18|-|TRBJ2-7
TGTGCCAGCTCACCGGAGAGGGACGAGCAGTACTTC
CASSPERDEQYF
>-|TRBV20-1|-|TRBJ2-5
TGCAGTGCTTGGGACTCCGAAGAGACCCAGTACTTC
CSAWDSEETQYF
>-|TRBV29-1|TRBD2|TRBJ2-3
TGCAGCGTTGAGAGGCAGGGAGGGGATACGCAGTATTTT
CSVERQGGDTQYF
>-|TRBV15|-|TRBJ2-6
TGTGCCACCAGCAGAGATGGGGCCTCTGGGGCCAACGTCCTGACTTTC
CATSRDGASGANVLTF
>-|TRBV2|-|TRBJ2-4
TGTGCCAGCAGGGTCAGAAACGAAAACATTCAGTACTTC
CASRVRNENIQYF
>-|TRBV6-2/TRBV6-3|TRBD2|TRBJ2-5
TGTGCCAGCAGTCCCCCGACTAGCGGGCTGGAGACCCAGTACTTC
CASSPPTSGLETQYF
>-|TRBV20-1|-|TRBJ2-7
TGCAGTGCTAGGAGTTTGGGGACGACCGAGCAGTACTTC
CSARSLGTTEQYF
>-|TRBV6-4|TRBD1|TRBJ2-1
TGTGCCAGCAGTGACTCAACAGGGGGCGATGAGCAGTTCTTC
CASSDSTGGDEQFF
>once|TRBV7-8|TRBD1|TRBJ2-7
TGTGCCAGCAGCCCCCCCGCCACAGGGGTGTACGAGCAGTACTTC
CASSPPATGVYEQYF
>-|TRBV20-1|-|TRBJ1-2
TGCAGTGCTAGAGACAGGGTGGTCGATGGCTACACCTTC
CSARDRVVDGYTF
>once|TRBV24-1|-|TRBJ2-1
TGTGCCACCAGTGGTAGGGACAATGAGCAGTTCTTC
CATSGRDNEQFF
>once|TRBV4-3|-|TRBJ1-2
TGCGCCAGCAGCCCAGATCCGGCGGCTAACTATGGCTACACCTTC
CASSPDPAANYGYTF
>-|TRBV6-5|TRBD2|TRBJ2-1
TGTGCCAGCGGAGGACTAGCAGCCAATGAGCAGTTCTTC
CASGGLAANEQFF
>-|TRBV7-3|-|TRBJ2-2
TGTGCCAGCAGCTTAATGCGTGACGGGGAGCTGTTTTTT
CASSLMRDGELFF
>-|TRBV29-1|-|TRBJ1-2
TGCAGCGTCCGAGGGGGGCTGTTTGATGGCTACACCTTC
CSVRGGLFDGYTF
>once|TRBV6-5|-|TRBJ2-1
TGTGCCAGCAGTTACTCCGGCATTAATGAGCAGTTCTTC
CASSYSGINEQFF
>-|TRBV6-5|TRBD2|TRBJ2-3
TGTGCCAGCAGATTCTCGACTAGCGGGGGCACAGATACGCAGTATTTT
CASRFSTSGGTDTQYF
>few|TRBV5-4|TRBD1|TRBJ2-7
TGTGCCAGCAGCTCACGACAGGGAAGCTCCTACGAGCAGTACTTC
CASSSRQGSSYEQYF
>-|TRBV18|TRBD1|TRBJ1-2
TGTGCCAGCTCGTCCCAGGGGGCTGGTGGCTACACCTTC
CASSSQGAGGYTF
>-|TRBV28|TRBD2|TRBJ2-7
TGTGCCAGCACCGGAGGGACTAGCGTCACGTACGAGCAGTACTTC
CASTGGTSVTYEQYF
>-|TRBV29-1|-|TRBJ2-5
TGCAGCGTTGACGGGCAGGCCCAAGAGACCCAGTACTTC
CSVDGQAQETQYF
>-|TRBV7-3|-|TRBJ1-1
TGTGCCAGCAGCTTATTGCAGGACACTGAAGCTTTCTTT
CASSLLQDTEAFF
>-|TRBV3-1|-|TRBJ2-4
TGTGCCAGCAGCCAACAAGCCCTGTCTAGGAAGCAGTACTTC
CASSQQALSRKQYF
>-|TRBV20-1|-|TRBJ2-7
TGCAGTGCCTCCTTCGCGAGGGCCCGCCAAGAGCAGTACTTC
CSASFARARQEQYF
>-|TRBV20-1|TRBD2|TRBJ2-1
TGCAGTGCCCCTAGCGGGGCCCAGCAGTTCTTC
CSAPSGAQQFF
>-|TRBV14|-|TRBJ1-1
TGTGCCAGCAGCCGAACCGGTCACATACCGGGCTCTGAAGCTTTCTTT
CASSRTGHIPGSEAFF
>-|TRBV6-1|-|TRBJ2-6
TGTGCCAGCAGTGAAAGAAGGGGCATCTCTGGGGCCAACGTCCTGACTTTC
CASSERRGISGANVLTF
>-|TRBV5-4|-|TRBJ2-3
TGTGCCAGCAGCAGGGGCGGGGCGAGCACAGATACGCAGTATTTT
CASSRGGASTDTQYF
>-|TRBV3-1|-|TRBJ1-5
TGTGCCAGCAGCCAAGAAGGCAGGGGAAATCAGCCCCAGCATTTT
CASSQEGRGNQPQHF
>-|TRBV20-1|-|TRBJ1-2
TGCAGTGCTAGATTACCAGGGTCTAGCTATGGCTACACCTTC
CSARLPGSSYGYTF
>-|TRBV25-1|-|TRBJ1-2
TGTGCCAGCAGAGGGACGGATTTCTATGGCTACACCTTC
CASRGTDFYGYTF
>-|TRBV29-1|TRBD1|TRBJ1-2
TGCAGCGTCCCGGGACAGGGAGCCTATGGCTACACCTTC
CSVPGQGAYGYTF
>-|TRBV12-3/TRBV12-4|TRBD1|TRBJ1-5
TGTGCCAGCAGTTTAACAGGGGGAAATCAGCCCCAGCATTTT
CASSLTGGNQPQHF
>-|TRBV20-1|-|TRBJ1-2
TGCAGTGCTAGAGATACTTGGGGGGCTGAAGGGGGCTACACCTTC
CSARDTWGAEGGYTF
>-|TRBV9|-|TRBJ2-6
TGTGCCAGCAGCCCTACAGGCGTCTCTGGGGCCAACGTCCTGACTTTC
CASSPTGVSGANVLTF
>-|TRBV19|-|TRBJ2-3
TGTGCCAGTAGTATCCGGATCACAGATACGCAGTATTTT
CASSIRITDTQYF
>-|TRBV9|-|TRBJ1-5
TGTGCCAGCAGCTTTAACACGGATCAGCCCCAGCATTTT
CASSFNTDQPQHF
>-|TRBV25-1|TRBD1|TRBJ1-5
TGTGCCTGCCCGGACAGGGTGACTGATCAGCCCCAGCATTTT
CACPDRVTDQPQHF
>-|TRBV29-1|-|TRBJ2-1
TGCAGCGTTGAAGTTACAAGGGATGAGCAGTTCTTC
CSVEVTRDEQFF
>-|TRBV12-3/TRBV12-4|TRBD1|TRBJ2-7
TGTGCCAGCAGTCCCGGACAGGGGGTCTCCTACGAGCAGTACTTC
CASSPGQGVSYEQYF
>-|TRBV9|-|TRBJ1-2
TGTGCCAGCAGCGTAAGGGGTACCTATGGCTACACCTTC
CASSVRGTYGYTF